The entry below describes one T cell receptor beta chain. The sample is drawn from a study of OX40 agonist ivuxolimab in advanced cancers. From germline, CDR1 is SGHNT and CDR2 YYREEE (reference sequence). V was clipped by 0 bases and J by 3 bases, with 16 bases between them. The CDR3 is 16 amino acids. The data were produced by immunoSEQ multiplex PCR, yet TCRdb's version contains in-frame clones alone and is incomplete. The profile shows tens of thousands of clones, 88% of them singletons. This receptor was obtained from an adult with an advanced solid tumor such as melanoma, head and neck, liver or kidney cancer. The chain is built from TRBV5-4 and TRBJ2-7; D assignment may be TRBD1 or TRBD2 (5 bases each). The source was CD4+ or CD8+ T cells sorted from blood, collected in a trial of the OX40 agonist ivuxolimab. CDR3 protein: CASSLGDRTGRYEQYF. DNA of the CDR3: TGTGCCAGCAGCTTGGGGGACCGTACGGGACGCTACGAGCAGTACTTC.